This T cell receptor (beta chain) emerged from a study of control samples from healthy donors and cancer patients. Using immunoSEQ multiplex PCR, the repertoire was profiled, and TCRdb retains in-frame clones only, with some absent. The table has tens of thousands of clones, approximately 91% seen once. With 1 base removed from V and 2 bases from J, the gap between germline ends came to 20 bases. The CDR3 consists of 18 residues. The germline V gene encodes CDR1 LNHNV and CDR2 YYDKDF (reference sequence). The sequencing sample was made of blood. The receptor's source is a woman in her 30s in good health. The chain combines TRBV15 with TRBJ1-1; maybe TRBD1 (5 bases). CDR3 sequence (DNA): TGTGCCACCAGCAGAGTTTGGGGGGTGGACACCGCTAACACTGAAGCTTTCTTT. This translates into CATSRVWGVDTANTEAFF.